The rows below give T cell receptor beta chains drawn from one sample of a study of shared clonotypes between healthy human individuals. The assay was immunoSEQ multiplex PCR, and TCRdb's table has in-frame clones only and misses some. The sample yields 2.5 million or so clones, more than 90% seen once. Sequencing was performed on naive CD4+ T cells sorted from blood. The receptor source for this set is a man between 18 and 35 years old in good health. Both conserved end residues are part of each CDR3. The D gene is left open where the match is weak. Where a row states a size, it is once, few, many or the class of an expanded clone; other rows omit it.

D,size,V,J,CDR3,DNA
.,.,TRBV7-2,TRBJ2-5,CASRPQGTTTGETQYF,TGTGCCAGCAGACCTCAGGGGACGACCACAGGAGAGACCCAGTACTTC
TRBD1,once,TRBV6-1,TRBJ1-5,CASSESGGNQPQHF,TGTGCCAGCAGTGAGTCAGGGGGGAATCAGCCCCAGCATTTT
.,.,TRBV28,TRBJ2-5,CASSLRQKETQYF,TGTGCCAGCAGTTTACGACAGAAAGAGACCCAGTACTTC
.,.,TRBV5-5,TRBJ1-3,CASSATGGARGNTIYF,TGTGCCAGCAGCGCCACGGGAGGGGCGAGGGGAAACACCATATATTTT
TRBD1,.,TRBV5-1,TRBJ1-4,CASSLQGRNEKLFF,TGCGCCAGCAGCTTACAGGGGAGGAATGAAAAACTGTTTTTT
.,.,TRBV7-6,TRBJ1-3,CASSLERNTIYF,TGTGCCAGCAGCTTAGAGAGAAACACCATATATTTT
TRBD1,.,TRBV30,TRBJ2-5,CAWSRGLRETQYF,TGTGCCTGGTCTAGGGGGCTAAGGGAGACCCAGTACTTC
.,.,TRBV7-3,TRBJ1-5,CASSLDPRGRNQPQHF,TGTGCCAGCAGCTTAGACCCGAGGGGGAGAAATCAGCCCCAGCATTTT
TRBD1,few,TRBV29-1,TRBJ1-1,CSVDRLNTEAFF,TGCAGCGTGGACAGGTTGAACACTGAAGCTTTCTTT
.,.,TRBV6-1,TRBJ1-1,CASTRNTEAFF,TGTGCCAGCACCAGGAACACTGAAGCTTTCTTT
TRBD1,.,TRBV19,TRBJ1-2,CASSPRTGGIDGYTF,TGTGCCAGTAGTCCCCGGACAGGGGGCATCGATGGCTACACCTTC
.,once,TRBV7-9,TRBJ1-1,CASSLAGGKVTEAFF,TGTGCCAGCAGCTTAGCGGGGGGGAAGGTCACTGAAGCTTTCTTT
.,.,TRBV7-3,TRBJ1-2,CASSLTGGSPEGYTF,TGTGCCAGCAGCTTAACGGGAGGCTCCCCAGAGGGCTACACCTTC
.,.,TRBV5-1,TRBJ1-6,CASSLVSREDSPLHF,TGCGCCAGCAGCTTGGTGAGCAGGGAAGATTCACCCCTCCACTTT
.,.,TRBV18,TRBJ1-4,CASSQGQHNEKLFF,TGTGCCAGCTCACAGGGTCAGCATAATGAAAAACTGTTTTTT
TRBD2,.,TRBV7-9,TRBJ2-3,CASSLRRGGTDTQYF,TGTGCCAGCAGCTTGCGAAGGGGAGGGACAGATACGCAGTATTTT
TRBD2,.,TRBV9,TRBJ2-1,CASGEGIYNEQFF,TGTGCCAGCGGGGAGGGAATATACAATGAGCAGTTCTTC
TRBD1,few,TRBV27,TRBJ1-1,CASSIQGQNTEAFF,TGTGCCAGCAGTATACAGGGGCAGAACACTGAAGCTTTCTTT
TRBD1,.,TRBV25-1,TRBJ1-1,CASSEQGASSVTEAFF,TGTGCCAGCAGTGAACAGGGGGCCTCTTCAGTCACTGAAGCTTTCTTT
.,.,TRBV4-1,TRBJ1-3,CASSQVSGTGNTIYF,TGCGCCAGCAGCCAAGTTTCTGGGACTGGAAACACCATATATTTT
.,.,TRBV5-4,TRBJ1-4,CASSPGLTDEKLFF,TGTGCCAGCAGCCCGGGACTCACGGATGAAAAACTGTTTTTT
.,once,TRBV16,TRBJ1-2,CASSQSRGDGYGYTF,TGTGCCAGCAGCCAGTCCCGAGGTGATGGCTATGGCTACACCTTC
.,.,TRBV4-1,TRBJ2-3,CASSAGLRADTQYF,TGCGCCAGCAGCGCAGGGTTGCGGGCAGATACGCAGTATTTT
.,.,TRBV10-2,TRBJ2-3,CASSMGHNADTQYF,TGCGCCAGCAGCATGGGACATAATGCCGATACGCAGTATTTT
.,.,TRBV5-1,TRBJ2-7,CASSLSGQTTYEQYF,TGCGCCAGCAGCTTGTCGGGACAAACCACCTACGAGCAGTACTTC
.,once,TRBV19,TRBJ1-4,CASSADRSEKLFF,TGTGCCAGTAGTGCAGACAGATCCGAAAAACTGTTTTTT
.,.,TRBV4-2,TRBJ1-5,CASSRGGGLYSNQPQHF,TGTGCCAGCAGCCGGGGAGGCGGACTTTATAGCAATCAGCCCCAGCATTTT
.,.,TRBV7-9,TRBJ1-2,CASSGRGSPRNYGYTF,TGTGCCAGCAGCGGCCGGGGCAGCCCCCGCAACTATGGCTACACCTTC
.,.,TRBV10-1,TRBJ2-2,CASSDRLPNTGELFF,TGCGCCAGCAGTGATAGACTACCAAACACCGGGGAGCTGTTTTTT
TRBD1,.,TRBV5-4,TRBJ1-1,CASRLTGVNTEAFF,TGTGCCAGCAGGCTGACAGGGGTAAACACTGAAGCTTTCTTT
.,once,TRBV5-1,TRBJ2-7,CASSLEIVGAGEQYF,TGCGCCAGCAGCTTGGAGATTGTGGGCGCGGGCGAGCAGTACTTC
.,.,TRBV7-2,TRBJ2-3,CASSPSSPTDTQYF,TGTGCCAGCAGCCCCTCGAGCCCCACAGATACGCAGTATTTT
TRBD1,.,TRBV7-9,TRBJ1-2,CASSPDRVYGGYTF,TGTGCCAGCAGTCCCGACAGGGTTTACGGTGGCTACACCTTC